What follows are 20 T cell receptor beta chains derived from one specimen sequenced in a study of beta chain features in type 1 diabetes. Sequencing targeted expressed TCRB transcripts, as all isolated RNA had been reverse transcribed. Generated by immunoSEQ multiplex PCR, the TCRdb table keeps only in-frame clones and is missing some. The data show some 410,000 clones, over 11% seen once. The sample was naive CD4+ T cells from blood. These receptor sequences come from a man aged 25 to 40 in good health.

This clone has a handful of counts. The chain has TRBV7-2 and TRBJ1-6; D is unclear. The CDR3 length is 14 residues. Trimming cost V 2 bases and J 6 bases, with 8 bases left between them. Germline CDR1 is SGHTA and CDR2 is FQGNSA. The CDR3 nucleotides read TGTGCCAGCAGCTTAACCAGAATTAATTCACCCCTCCACTTT. Its translation: CASSLTRINSPLHF.

This clone was seen a few times. The V and J genes are TRBV5-4 and TRBJ1-1, with D possibly TRBD1 on 6 matching bases. The CDR3 is 19 amino acids. The V end lost 0 bases, the J end lost 4 bases, and 25 bases lay between the germline ends. The germline CDR1 and CDR2 sequences are SGHNT and YYREEE (reference sequence). CDR3 amino acids: CASSLASRQAKLGGTEAFF. Here the CDR3 DNA reads TGTGCCAGCAGCTTGGCTTCGAGACAGGCCAAATTGGGGGGCACTGAAGCTTTCTTT.

This chain connects TRBV9 to TRBJ1-1; D call uncertain. Germline CDR1 is SGDLS and CDR2 is YYNGEE. This CDR3 has 15 amino acids. The ends were cut back, 0 bases at V and 0 bases at J, with 9 bases in the middle. DNA of the CDR3: TGTGCCAGCAGCGTAGGAGGAAGGATGAACACTGAAGCTTTCTTT. Residues: CASSVGGRMNTEAFF.

J is TRBJ2-4 and V is TRBV23-1; D remains unclear. TRBV23-1 is an open reading frame whose function is uncertain. Trimming left V 6 bases short and J 16 bases short, with 16 bases between. The CDR3 consists of 11 residues. The CDR3 nucleotides read TGCGCCAGCAGCCCACCGGACGGAAGATACTTC. Amino acid sequence: CASSPPDGRYF.

This clone appeared a few times. The genes are TRBV7-9 and TRBJ2-2; D uncertain. CDR1 is SEHNR and CDR2 is FQNEAQ in the germline V gene (reference sequence). Trimming took off 6 bases at V and 8 bases at J, with 13 bases between the two ends. CDR3 length: 13 residues. The CDR3 region is CASSSTQIGELFF. In DNA form, the CDR3 reads TGTGCCAGCAGTTCGACCCAGATAGGGGAGCTGTTTTTT.

This clone was detected only a few times. V and J are TRBV9 and TRBJ2-7, with 7 bases lining up with TRBD2. This CDR3 spans 15 amino acids. Germline lookup yields CDR1 SGDLS and CDR2 YYNGEE. Trimming removed 1 base from V and 2 bases from J; junction bases left unmatched: 6. The CDR3 DNA reads TGTGCCAGCAGCGTAACGGGTCGGGAGGCCTACGAGCAGTACGTC. This gives the protein CASSVTGREAYEQYV.

The gene calls are TRBV30 and TRBJ1-6, with a weak D call TRBD1 (5 bases). Germline V gene sequence: CDR1 GTSNPN, CDR2 SVGIG (reference sequence). The V and J ends lost 6 bases and 9 bases respectively, with 12 bases between them. The CDR3 has 12 amino acids. The CDR3 coding sequence is TGTGCCTGCGGGGGAGGGCGTTCACCCCTCCACTTT. This gives the protein CACGGGRSPLHF.

This clone was observed a few times. The rearrangement uses TRBV29-1 and TRBJ1-2; 7 nucleotides match TRBD1. CDR3 length equals 15 residues. V lost 6 bases to trimming and J lost 1 base; unmatched junction nucleotides: 11. Germline assignment: CDR1 SQVTM and CDR2 ANQGSEA. CDR3 bases: TGCAGCGTCGACACAGGGGCCTTTGGTAACTATGGCTACACCTTC. Translated: CSVDTGAFGNYGYTF. The entire variable domain, with the rest obtained from reference TRBV29-1 and TRBJ1-2, is as follows: SAVISQKPSRDICQRGTSLTIQCQVDSQVTMMFWYRQQPGQSLTLIATANQGSEATYESGFVIDKFPISRPNLTFSTLTVSNMSPEDSSIYLCSVDTGAFGNYGYTFGSGTRLTVV.

The chain carries TRBV10-3 and TRBJ2-5, with D possibly TRBD1 on 6 matching bases. Trimming cost V 4 bases and J 2 bases, with 14 bases left between them. CDR3 length equals 15 residues. The V gene's germline CDR1 is ENHRY and CDR2 SYGVKD. The chain's CDR3 is CAISAGRGGQETQYF. In DNA, the CDR3 is TGTGCCATCAGTGCTGGCAGGGGCGGACAAGAGACCCAGTACTTC.

This sequence joins TRBV11-2 and TRBJ2-3; D gene ambiguous. The CDR3 has 15 residues. Trimming removed 1 base at V and 0 bases at J, with 8 bases between. Germline V CDR1 and CDR2: SGHAT, FQNNGV. The CDR3 loop reads CASSLGHASTDTQYF. The CDR3, as DNA: TGTGCCAGCAGCTTAGGTCACGCCAGCACAGATACGCAGTATTTT.

In its sample, this clone was seen a few times. The V gene is TRBV13, the J gene TRBJ2-7; 10 bases align to TRBD1. The length of the CDR3 is 15 residues. V gave up 5 bases and J gave up 5 bases; unmatched junction bases: 9. Germline assignment: CDR1 PRHDT and CDR2 FYEKMQ (reference sequence). The CDR3 DNA follows: TGTGCCAGCAGCCGGCTCGGACAGGGGGAAGACGAGCAGTACTTC. This gives the protein CASSRLGQGEDEQYF. The full variable domain, with the rest looked up from reference TRBV13 and TRBJ2-7, is AAGVIQSPRHLIKEKRETATLKCYPIPRHDTVYWYQQGPGQDPQFLISFYEKMQSDKGSIPDRFSAQQFSDYHSELNMSSLELGDSALYFCASSRLGQGEDEQYFGPGTRLTVT.

The V call is TRBV19, the J call TRBJ1-1, with D uncertain. This CDR3 is 15 amino acids long. The V end lost 1 base, the J end lost 1 base, and 10 bases lay between the germline ends. The germline V gene has CDR1 LNHDA and CDR2 SQIVND (reference sequence). The CDR3 spells CASSIVPAGNTEAFF. CDR3 in DNA: TGTGCCAGTAGTATAGTCCCGGCAGGGAACACTGAAGCTTTCTTT.

The rearrangement links TRBV6-5 to TRBJ1-2, with unresolved D. Per the germline V gene, CDR1 is MNHEY and CDR2 is SVGAGI. CDR3 length: 13 residues. Between the trimmed V and J ends, which lost 5 bases and 5 bases, there was a span of 12 bases. CDR3 sequence: CASSRGPRYGYTF. DNA of the CDR3: TGTGCCAGCAGTAGAGGGCCGAGGTATGGCTACACCTTC.

CDR3 sequence: CASSHRPGTERNEQFF. CDR3 coding DNA: TGTGCCAGCAGCCATAGGCCCGGGACCGAAAGGAATGAGCAGTTCTTC. V and J are TRBV14 and TRBJ2-1; D could derive from TRBD1 or TRBD2 (5 bases each). The CDR3 contains 16 residues. V lost 3 bases and J lost 7, with 19 bases in between. Germline loops: CDR1 SGHDN, CDR2 FVKESK.

The chain links TRBV25-1 to TRBJ2-2, with no clear D. V was shortened by 8 bases and J by 0 bases, with 10 bases between the two germline ends. This CDR3 region has 14 residues. Germline values: CDR1 MGHDK, CDR2 SYGVNS. The CDR3 DNA reads as TGTGCCAGCCAAGCAGAAGCGAACACCGGGGAGCTGTTTTTT. Protein sequence: CASQAEANTGELFF.

The rearrangement uses TRBV2 and TRBJ1-2; D unclear. This CDR3 spans 11 amino acids. Trimming stripped 9 bases from V and 2 bases from J, with 7 bases between. Germline V CDR1 and CDR2: SNHLY, FYNNEI. The CDR3 region is CASSPNYGYTF. CDR3 nucleotides: TGTGCCAGTTCACCCAACTATGGCTACACCTTC.

V usage is TRBV19 and J usage is TRBJ1-2; D perhaps matches TRBD1 (5 bases). This CDR3 comprises 15 residues. The ends were cut back, 5 bases at V and 4 bases at J, with 17 bases in the middle. CDR1 LNHDA and CDR2 SQIVND come from the germline V gene (reference sequence). In DNA, the CDR3 is TGTGCCAGTAGTTTGGGGCGAATCACGAGCTATGGCTACACCTTC. It is translated as CASSLGRITSYGYTF.

The table lists this clone with many counts. V and J are TRBV29-1 and TRBJ2-3; no clear D gene. In germline, CDR1 is SQVTM, CDR2 ANQGSEA. Deletions cut 6 bases from V and 6 bases from J, with 16 bases between. The CDR3 contains 13 residues. The CDR3 spells CSVKGILGDTQYF. For the CDR3, the DNA is TGCAGCGTAAAAGGAATCCTCGGGGATACGCAGTATTTT.

This clone was detected only a few times. Other DNA sequences in the same sample also yield this CDR3. The V gene is TRBV2, the J gene TRBJ2-2; TRBD1 agrees at 7 bases. Trimming at V came to 6 bases and at J to 4 bases, leaving 5 bases not matched to a gene. The CDR3 has 14 residues. Per the germline V gene, CDR1 is SNHLY and CDR2 is FYNNEI. CDR3: CASSEGQLTGELFF. DNA for the CDR3: TGTGCCAGCAGCGAGGGACAGCTCACCGGGGAGCTGTTTTTT.

There are a few counts of this clone. Other DNA sequences in this sample translate to the same CDR3. J is TRBJ1-1 and V is TRBV6-5; D remains ambiguous. The length of the CDR3 is 12 residues. Per the germline V gene, CDR1 is MNHEY and CDR2 is SVGAGI. With 6 bases removed from V and 3 bases from J, the gap between germline ends came to 8 bases. The CDR3 coding sequence is TGTGCCAGCAGCTCCCTTTACACTGAAGCTTTCTTT. It codes for CASSSLYTEAFF.